Listed below are T cell receptor beta chains from one sample, sequenced in a study of control samples from healthy donors and cancer patients. Sequenced by immunoSEQ multiplex PCR; TCRdb stores in-frame clones only, minus some. The sample shows approximately 190,000 clones, 91% of them seen only once. The sample was blood. These receptors all come from a man aged 25-45 years in good health. The CDR3 runs from the conserved cysteine through the conserved F or W. Each record gives: V gene, J gene, D gene, clone size, CDR3 DNA, CDR3 protein. D genes are given only for firm matches. Expanded clones get a size class; other rows say once, few or many, or leave the size out.

TRBV11-2,TRBJ1-1,.,.,TGTGCCAGCAGCTTGTACAGGGACCTCAACACTGAAGCTTTCTTT,CASSLYRDLNTEAFF
TRBV11-1,TRBJ2-3,.,.,TGTGCCAGCAGCTTTGGTGTTGCAGATACGCAGTATTTT,CASSFGVADTQYF
TRBV19,TRBJ2-3,TRBD2,.,TGTGCGGCGACTAGCGGGGGAAGCACAGATACGCAGTATTTT,CAATSGGSTDTQYF
TRBV3-1/TRBV3-2,TRBJ2-4,.,.,TGTGCCAGCAGCCAGGACACAAGCAAAAACATTCAGTACTTC,CASSQDTSKNIQYF
TRBV30,TRBJ2-7,.,.,TGTGCCTGGAGTGTAGGGCCGCAGATCTACGAGCAGTACTTC,CAWSVGPQIYEQYF
TRBV10-3,TRBJ1-6,TRBD1,.,TGTGCCACAAAGACAGGGGAGGCCTATAATTCACCCCTCCACTTT,CATKTGEAYNSPLHF
TRBV30,TRBJ1-6,TRBD1,.,TGTGCCTGGAGGCCCGGGACAGGGGGGTCCTATAATTCACCCCTCCACTTT,CAWRPGTGGSYNSPLHF
TRBV30,TRBJ2-7,TRBD2,.,TGTGCCTGGAGCCCTACTAGCGGGGGAACCTACGAGCAGTACTTC,CAWSPTSGGTYEQYF
TRBV27,TRBJ1-1,TRBD1,.,TGTGCCAGCCTTCCACCGGGACAGGGGCTGAACACTGAAGCTTTCTTT,CASLPPGQGLNTEAFF
TRBV10-1,TRBJ1-2,.,.,TGCGCCAGCAGTGACAAAAACTATGGCTACACCTTC,CASSDKNYGYTF
TRBV13,TRBJ2-7,.,.,TGTGCCAGCAGCTTTTACGTCGTACAGAGCTCCTACGAGCAGTACTTC,CASSFYVVQSSYEQYF
TRBV5-1,TRBJ2-3,.,.,TGCGCCAGCAGCTTGGTATCAGGGAAGGCAGATACGCAGTATTTT,CASSLVSGKADTQYF
TRBV30,TRBJ1-4,TRBD1,.,TGTGCCTGGAGGGGACAGGGGAACGAAAAACTGTTTTTT,CAWRGQGNEKLFF
TRBV19,TRBJ2-7,TRBD1,.,TGTGCCAGTCGGACAGGGGCCTCCTACGAGCAGTACTTC,CASRTGASYEQYF
TRBV20-1,TRBJ1-6,.,.,TGCAGTGCTAGTGAGGCTAGCAGGGGAAATTCACCCCTCCACTTT,CSASEASRGNSPLHF
TRBV30,TRBJ2-6,TRBD2,.,TGTGCCTGGAGTTACGGACTAGCGGGGACCCCTGGGGCCAACGTCCTGACTTTC,CAWSYGLAGTPGANVLTF
TRBV9,TRBJ2-7,TRBD2,.,TGTGCCAGCAGCCCCCCCGGGAGGACCTACGAGCAGTACTTC,CASSPPGRTYEQYF
TRBV19,TRBJ1-5,.,few,TGTGCCAGCAGTAGAGGGACAAGACAGGTCCGACAGCCCCAGCATTTT,CASSRGTRQVRQPQHF
TRBV28,TRBJ1-1,TRBD1,.,TGTGCCAGCAGTATCTGGACAGGGGGCACTGAAGCTTTCTTT,CASSIWTGGTEAFF
TRBV2,TRBJ1-2,TRBD1,.,TGTGCCAGCAGTTGGCAGGGGGCAAACTATGGCTACACCTTC,CASSWQGANYGYTF
TRBV12-5,TRBJ2-7,.,.,TGTGCTAGTGGTTTGGTACTGACCGAGGTGACCTACGAGCAGTACTTC,CASGLVLTEVTYEQYF